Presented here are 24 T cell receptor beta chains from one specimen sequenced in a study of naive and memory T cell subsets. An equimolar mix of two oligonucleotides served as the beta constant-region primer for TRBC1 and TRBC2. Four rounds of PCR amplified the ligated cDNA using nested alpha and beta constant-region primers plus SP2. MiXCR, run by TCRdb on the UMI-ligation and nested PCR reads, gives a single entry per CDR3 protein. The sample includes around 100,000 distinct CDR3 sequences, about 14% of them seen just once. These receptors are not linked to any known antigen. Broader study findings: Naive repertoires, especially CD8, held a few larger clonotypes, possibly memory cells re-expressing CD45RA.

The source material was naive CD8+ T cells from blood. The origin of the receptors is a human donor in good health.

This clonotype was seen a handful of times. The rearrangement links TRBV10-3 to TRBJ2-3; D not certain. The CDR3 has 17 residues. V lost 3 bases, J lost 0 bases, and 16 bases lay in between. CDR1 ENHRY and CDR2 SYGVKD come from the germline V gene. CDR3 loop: CAISEVQWEQSTDTQYF. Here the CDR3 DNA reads TGTGCCATCAGTGAAGTTCAATGGGAACAAAGCACAGATACGCAGTATTTT.

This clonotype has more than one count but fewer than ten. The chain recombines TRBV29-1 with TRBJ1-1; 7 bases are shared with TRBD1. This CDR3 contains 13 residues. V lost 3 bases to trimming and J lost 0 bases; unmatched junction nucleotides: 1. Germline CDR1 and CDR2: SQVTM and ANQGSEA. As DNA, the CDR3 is TGCAGCGTTGATCAGGGGGTGAACACTGAAGCTTTCTTT. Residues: CSVDQGVNTEAFF.

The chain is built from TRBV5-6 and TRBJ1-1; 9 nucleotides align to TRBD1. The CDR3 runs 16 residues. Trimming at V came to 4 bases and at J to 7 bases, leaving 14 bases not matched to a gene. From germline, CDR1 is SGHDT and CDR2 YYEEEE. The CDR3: CASSLGPDRGILEAFF. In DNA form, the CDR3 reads TGTGCCAGCAGCCTGGGCCCGGACAGGGGAATCCTTGAAGCTTTCTTT.

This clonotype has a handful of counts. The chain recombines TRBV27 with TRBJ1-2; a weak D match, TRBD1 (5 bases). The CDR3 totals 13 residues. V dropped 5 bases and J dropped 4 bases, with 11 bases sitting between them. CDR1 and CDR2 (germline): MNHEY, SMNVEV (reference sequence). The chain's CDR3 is CASSRGRSYGYTF. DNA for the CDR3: TGTGCCAGCAGTCGGGGACGGTCCTATGGCTACACCTTC.

DNA of the CDR3: TGTGCCAGCAGTTTATCCCTGGGGGCAGGGACGGATGGCGAGACCCAGTACTTC. As protein: CASSLSLGAGTDGETQYF. V usage is TRBV28 and J usage is TRBJ2-5; TRBD1 might be the D (6 bases). The ends were cut back, 1 base at V and 5 bases at J, with 23 bases in the middle. Per the germline V gene, CDR1 is MDHEN and CDR2 is SYDVKM. The CDR3 contains 18 residues. Drawing the rest from reference TRBV28 and TRBJ2-5, the complete variable domain is DVKVTQSSRYLVKRTGEKVFLECVQDMDHENMFWYRQDPGLGLRLIYFSYDVKMKEKGDIPEGYSVSREKKERFSLILESASTNQTSMYLCASSLSLGAGTDGETQYFGPGTRLLVL.

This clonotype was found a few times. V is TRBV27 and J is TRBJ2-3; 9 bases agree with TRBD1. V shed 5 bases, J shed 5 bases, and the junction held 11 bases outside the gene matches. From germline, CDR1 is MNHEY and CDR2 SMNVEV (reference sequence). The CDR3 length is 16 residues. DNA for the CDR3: TGTGCCAGCAGTCCCTCCCAGACAGGGGGTTTAGATACGCAGTATTTT. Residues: CASSPSQTGGLDTQYF.

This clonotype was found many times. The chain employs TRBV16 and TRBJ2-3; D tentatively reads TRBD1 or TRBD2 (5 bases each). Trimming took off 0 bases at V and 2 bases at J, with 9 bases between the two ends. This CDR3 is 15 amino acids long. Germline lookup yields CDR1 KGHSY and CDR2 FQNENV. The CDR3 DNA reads TGTGCCAGCAGCCAATCGGGGGTCAACACAGATACGCAGTATTTT. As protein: CASSQSGVNTDTQYF.

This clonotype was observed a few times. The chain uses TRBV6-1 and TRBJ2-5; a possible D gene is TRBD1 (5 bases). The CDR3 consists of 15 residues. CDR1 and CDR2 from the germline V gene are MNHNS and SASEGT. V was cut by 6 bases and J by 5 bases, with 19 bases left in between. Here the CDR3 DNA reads TGTGCCAGCAGCACCAATGGGGCGTACGGGGAGACCCAGTACTTC. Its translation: CASSTNGAYGETQYF.

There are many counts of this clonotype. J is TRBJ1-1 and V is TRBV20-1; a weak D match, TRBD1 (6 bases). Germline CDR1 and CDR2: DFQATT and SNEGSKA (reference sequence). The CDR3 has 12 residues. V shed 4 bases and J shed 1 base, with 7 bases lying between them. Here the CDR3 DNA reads TGCAGTGCTACACAGGGGAACACTGAAGCTTTCTTT. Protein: CSATQGNTEAFF.

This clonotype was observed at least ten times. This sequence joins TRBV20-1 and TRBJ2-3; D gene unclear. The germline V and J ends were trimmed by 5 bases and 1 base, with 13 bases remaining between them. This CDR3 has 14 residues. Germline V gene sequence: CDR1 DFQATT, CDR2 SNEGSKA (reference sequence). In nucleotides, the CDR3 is TGCAGTGCTCCTCCTTTTGTAGGCACAGATACGCAGTATTTT. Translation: CSAPPFVGTDTQYF.

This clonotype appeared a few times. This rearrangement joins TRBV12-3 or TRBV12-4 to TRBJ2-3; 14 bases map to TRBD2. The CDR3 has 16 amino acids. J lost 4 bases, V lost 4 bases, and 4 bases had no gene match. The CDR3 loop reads CASSSVGLAGADTQYF. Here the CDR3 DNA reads TGTGCCAGCAGTTCTGTGGGACTAGCGGGAGCAGATACGCAGTATTTT.

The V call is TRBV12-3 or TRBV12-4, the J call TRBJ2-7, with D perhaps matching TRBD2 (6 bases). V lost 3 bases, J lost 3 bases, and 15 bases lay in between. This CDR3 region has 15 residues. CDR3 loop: CASSLGPGLYYEQYF. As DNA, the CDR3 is TGTGCCAGCAGTTTGGGCCCGGGACTCTACTACGAGCAGTACTTC.

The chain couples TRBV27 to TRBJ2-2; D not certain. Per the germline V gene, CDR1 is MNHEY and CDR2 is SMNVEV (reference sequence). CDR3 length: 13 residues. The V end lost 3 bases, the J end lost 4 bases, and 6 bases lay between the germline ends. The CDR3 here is CASSFASTGELFF. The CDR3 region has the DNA TGTGCCAGCAGTTTCGCCTCCACCGGGGAGCTGTTTTTT.

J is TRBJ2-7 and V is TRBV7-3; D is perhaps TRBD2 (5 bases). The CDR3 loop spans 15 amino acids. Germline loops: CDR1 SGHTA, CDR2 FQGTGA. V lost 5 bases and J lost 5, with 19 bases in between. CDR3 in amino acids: CASSPSAGESNEQYF. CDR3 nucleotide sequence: TGTGCCAGCAGCCCCTCGGCCGGGGAAAGTAACGAGCAGTACTTC.

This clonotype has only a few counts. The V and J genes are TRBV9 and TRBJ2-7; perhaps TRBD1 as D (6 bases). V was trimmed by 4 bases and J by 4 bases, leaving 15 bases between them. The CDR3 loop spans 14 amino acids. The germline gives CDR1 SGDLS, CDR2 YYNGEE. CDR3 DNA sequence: TGTGCCAGCAGCTTCCGGGACACGTCTTACGAGCAGTACTTC. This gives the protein CASSFRDTSYEQYF.

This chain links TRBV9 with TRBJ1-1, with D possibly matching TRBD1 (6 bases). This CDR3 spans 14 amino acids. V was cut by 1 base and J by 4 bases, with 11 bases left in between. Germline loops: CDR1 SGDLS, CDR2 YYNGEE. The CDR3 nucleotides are TGTGCCAGCAGCGTAACGGGGGCGCGCACTGAAGCTTTCTTT. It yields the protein CASSVTGARTEAFF.

The CDR3 region has the DNA TGTGCCAGCCCCGAGGGGGAGAGAGATACGCAGTATTTT. Translating it yields CASPEGERDTQYF. The chain is built from TRBV2 and TRBJ2-3, with a possible D match to TRBD1 (6 bases). The CDR3 totals 13 residues. The V end lost 8 bases, the J end lost 5 bases, and 14 bases lay between the germline ends. Germline values: CDR1 SNHLY, CDR2 FYNNEI.

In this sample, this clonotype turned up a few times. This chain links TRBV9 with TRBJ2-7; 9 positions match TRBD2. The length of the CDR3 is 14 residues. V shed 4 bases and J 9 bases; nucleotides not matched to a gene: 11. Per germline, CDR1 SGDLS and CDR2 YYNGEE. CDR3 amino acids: CASSPQREEFRQYF. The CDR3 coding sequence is TGTGCCAGCAGCCCCCAGCGGGAGGAGTTTCGGCAGTACTTC.

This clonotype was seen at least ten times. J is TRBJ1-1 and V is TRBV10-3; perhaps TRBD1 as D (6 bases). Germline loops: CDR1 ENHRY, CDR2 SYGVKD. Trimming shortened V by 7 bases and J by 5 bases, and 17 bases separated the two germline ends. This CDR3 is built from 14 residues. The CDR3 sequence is CAINPKTGETEAFF. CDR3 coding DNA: TGTGCCATCAATCCTAAGACAGGCGAGACTGAAGCTTTCTTT.

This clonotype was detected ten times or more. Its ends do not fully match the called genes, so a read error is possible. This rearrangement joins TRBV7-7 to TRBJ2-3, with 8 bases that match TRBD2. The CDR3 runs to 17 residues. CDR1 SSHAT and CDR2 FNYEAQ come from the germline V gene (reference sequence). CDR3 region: CASSRPRTGGGTDTQYF. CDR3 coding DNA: TGTGCTAGCAGCCGCCCCCGGACGGGAGGGGGCACAGATACGCAGTATTTT.

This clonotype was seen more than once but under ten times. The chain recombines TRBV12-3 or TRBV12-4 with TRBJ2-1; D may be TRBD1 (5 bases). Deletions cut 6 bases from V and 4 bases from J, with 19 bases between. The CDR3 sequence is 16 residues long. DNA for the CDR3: TGTGCCAGCAGACCGACAGCCGTCCAAGGATACAATGAGCAGTTCTTC. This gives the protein CASRPTAVQGYNEQFF.

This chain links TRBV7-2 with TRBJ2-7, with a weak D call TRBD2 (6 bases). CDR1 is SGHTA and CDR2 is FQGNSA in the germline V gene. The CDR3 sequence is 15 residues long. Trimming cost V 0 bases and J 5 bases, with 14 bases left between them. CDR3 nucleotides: TGTGCCAGCAGCTTAGCGCGGAGGGTCCGAGACGAGCAGTACTTC. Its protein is CASSLARRVRDEQYF.

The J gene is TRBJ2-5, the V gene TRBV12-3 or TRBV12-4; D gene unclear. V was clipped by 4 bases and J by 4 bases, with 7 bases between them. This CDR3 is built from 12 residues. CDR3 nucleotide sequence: TGTGCCAGCAGTTCAGGCGGAGAGACCCAGTACTTC. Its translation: CASSSGGETQYF.

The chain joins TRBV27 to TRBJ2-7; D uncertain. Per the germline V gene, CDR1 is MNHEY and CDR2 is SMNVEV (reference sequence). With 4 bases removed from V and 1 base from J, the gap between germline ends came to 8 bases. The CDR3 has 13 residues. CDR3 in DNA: TGTGCCAGCAGTTATGACGGGTCCTACGAGCAGTACTTC. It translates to CASSYDGSYEQYF.